These T cell receptor beta chains were read from a single sample in a study of T-cell reconstitution after alpha-beta-depleted transplantation in children. TCRdb ran MiXCR on the PCR reads and lists one entry per CDR3 protein. Here the sample spans 400,000 to 550,000 distinct CDR3 sequences, about 11% being singletons. Source: PBMCs, taken before TCRalphabeta/CD19-depleted stem cell transplant. All receptors derive from a child aged 2 to 9 with inherited bone marrow failure, due to receive a stem cell transplant. CDR3s include the opening cysteine and the closing phenylalanine or tryptophan. Clone size, where shown, is once, few, many, or a class for clones that have expanded.

V	size	J	CDR3
TRBV20-1	many	TRBJ2-7	CSASVTSYEQYF
TRBV29-1	many	TRBJ2-1	CSVEYILPYNEQFF
TRBV12-3/TRBV12-4	many	TRBJ1-1	CASSVNKETEAFF
TRBV5-4	many	TRBJ2-1	CASSPGHEQFF
TRBV28	few	TRBJ2-3	CASSALSDRSTDTQYF
TRBV4-1	many	TRBJ1-4	CASSQDGTAFNEKLFF
TRBV29-1	many	TRBJ2-7	CSVEDRGTYEQYF
TRBV7-2	NA	TRBJ2-7	CASTLAGGDEQYF
TRBV7-8	many	TRBJ2-1	CASSLAHRLALDNEQFF
TRBV5-1	few	TRBJ1-2	CASSLAGTGDLREDYGYTF
TRBV6-5	many	TRBJ1-1	CASSHPQTEAFF
TRBV4-3	many	TRBJ2-7	CASSHSLSGTANLYEQYF
TRBV20-1	NA	TRBJ1-6	CSAHISSYNSPLHF
TRBV12-3/TRBV12-4	many	TRBJ2-3	CASSPTSSPTDTQYF
TRBV12-3/TRBV12-4	few	TRBJ2-7	CASSGSGTSGGREQYF
TRBV4-3	few	TRBJ1-2	CASSQDRVIYGYTF
TRBV5-6	NA	TRBJ2-1	CASSPGTRSRSSYNEQFF
TRBV10-2	many	TRBJ1-6	CASRHGQGFNSPLHF
TRBV20-1	many	TRBJ2-7	CSAVQGTISYEQYF
TRBV27	many	TRBJ1-1	CASSLYSGVPTEAFF
TRBV3-1	few	TRBJ1-1	CASSQHANTEAFF
TRBV30	NA	TRBJ2-1	CAWSISGSPYNEQFF
TRBV20-1	few	TRBJ1-1	CSARGGLLPEAFF
TRBV28	many	TRBJ2-5	CASSFSGQETQYF